The rows below give T cell receptor beta chains drawn from one sample of a study of OX40 agonist ivuxolimab in advanced cancers. TCRdb keeps only in-frame clones here, not all; method: immunoSEQ multiplex PCR. The sample contains 65,000 to 95,000 clones, 80% to 95% of which appear only once. The material sequenced was CD4+ or CD8+ T cells sorted from blood, taken in a trial of the OX40 agonist ivuxolimab. The origin of the receptors is an adult with an advanced solid tumor such as melanoma, head and neck, liver or kidney cancer. CDR3s include the opening cysteine and the closing phenylalanine or tryptophan. D genes are given only for firm matches. Some rows have no size entry. The others give once, few or many, or a class for an expanded clone.

v_call	clone_size	d_call	j_call	cdr3_nt	cdr3_aa
TRBV19	few	.	TRBJ2-7	TGTGCCAGTAGTCCGGGACCCTCCTACGAGCAGTACTTC	CASSPGPSYEQYF
TRBV14	.	.	TRBJ2-7	TGTGCCAGCAGCCAAGCGGTCGCCGGTCTCGACGAGCAGTACTTC	CASSQAVAGLDEQYF
TRBV5-4	.	.	TRBJ1-4	TGTGCCAGCAGCCTAGGGTATAACGATGAAAAACTGTTTTTT	CASSLGYNDEKLFF
TRBV9	.	TRBD1	TRBJ2-1	TGTGCCAGCAGCACCCCGGGACAGGGTTCCTACAATGAGCAGTTCTTC	CASSTPGQGSYNEQFF
TRBV27	.	.	TRBJ1-1	TGTGCCAGCAGTTTGTCGGGGACGAACACTGAAGCTTTCTTT	CASSLSGTNTEAFF
TRBV19	.	.	TRBJ1-2	TGTGCCAGTAGCACTATTCCGGGTCTCGCCTACTATGGCTACACCTTC	CASSTIPGLAYYGYTF
TRBV4-1	.	.	TRBJ2-3	TGCGCCAGCAGCCAAGTGGATATGGATACAGATACGCAGTATTTT	CASSQVDMDTDTQYF
TRBV19	.	.	TRBJ1-2	TGTGCCAGTAGTATAGATCCAACGGAGAAGGGGGGAGCCGGCTACACCTTC	CASSIDPTEKGGAGYTF
TRBV7-3	once	.	TRBJ2-7	TGTGCCAGCAGCTCCCAAAGGGGGTACGAGCAGTACTTC	CASSSQRGYEQYF
TRBV15	.	TRBD1	TRBJ1-3	TGTGCCACCAGCAGCCACAGGACAGGGCCGGGAAACACCATATATTTT	CATSSHRTGPGNTIYF
TRBV7-9	.	.	TRBJ1-1	TGTGCCAGCAGCTTACCGGGGAACACTGAAGCTTTCTTT	CASSLPGNTEAFF
TRBV13	once	.	TRBJ2-5	TGTGCCAGCAGCTTAGTACGTTCGCAAGAGACCCAGTACTTC	CASSLVRSQETQYF
TRBV19	.	.	TRBJ1-4	TGTGCCACCATATCTGGAGGTACTAATGAAAAACTGTTTTTT	CATISGGTNEKLFF
TRBV11-3	.	TRBD2	TRBJ2-1	TGTGCCAGCAGCTTAGACCCTAGCGGGGCGACCAATGAGCAGTTCTTC	CASSLDPSGATNEQFF
TRBV25-1	.	TRBD1	TRBJ1-5	TGTGCCAGCAGTCAAGGGACAGCTCTTAGCAATCAGCCCCAGCATTTT	CASSQGTALSNQPQHF
TRBV11-2	once	.	TRBJ1-2	TGTGCCAGCAGACTGGGCGAACGCTATGGCTACACCTTC	CASRLGERYGYTF
TRBV9	once	.	TRBJ1-2	TGTGCCAGCAGCGTAGGATTAACCTGGGCTAACTATGGCTACACCTTC	CASSVGLTWANYGYTF
TRBV13	.	TRBD1	TRBJ1-2	TGTGCCAGCAGCCGAAGGACAGGGCCGGATCTTAACTATGGCTACACCTTC	CASSRRTGPDLNYGYTF
TRBV6-4	.	TRBD1	TRBJ1-2	TGTGCCAGCAGTGACGAGTGGAGGGGGCGGCTCTATGGCTACACCTTC	CASSDEWRGRLYGYTF
TRBV18	.	TRBD1	TRBJ1-4	TGTGCCAGCTCGGATACAGGGGCGGCTAATGAAAAACTGTTTTTT	CASSDTGAANEKLFF
TRBV7-3	.	.	TRBJ2-3	TGTGCCAGCAGCTTAAGCGGGGGCAGCACAGATACGCAGTATTTT	CASSLSGGSTDTQYF
TRBV30	once	.	TRBJ1-2	TGTGCCTGGGGAACAGCCCCCCCGGGAGGCTACACCTTC	CAWGTAPPGGYTF
TRBV6-4	.	TRBD2	TRBJ2-1	TGTGCCAGCAGTTGGACTAGCGGGGGCTATGAGCAGTTCTTC	CASSWTSGGYEQFF
TRBV27	.	.	TRBJ2-5	TGTGCCAGCAGTTTGGATAGAAACCAAGAGACCCAGTACTTC	CASSLDRNQETQYF
TRBV5-6	.	.	TRBJ2-7	TGTGCCAGCAGCTTGGGGACAGATTACGAGCAGTACTTC	CASSLGTDYEQYF
TRBV7-8	.	.	TRBJ1-1	TGTGCCAGCAGCTTAGGTGGGGGTTCCACTGAAGCTTTCTTT	CASSLGGGSTEAFF
TRBV9	.	.	TRBJ1-6	TGTGCCAGCAGCGTAGATCTGCTGGGGGCGAGTTCACCCCTCCACTTT	CASSVDLLGASSPLHF
TRBV29-1	.	.	TRBJ2-7	TGCAGCGTTGAGAAGAGTTACGAGCAGTGCTTC	CSVEKSYEQCF
TRBV7-9	.	.	TRBJ1-2	TGTGCCAGCCGGTGGGGGGAGTATGGCTACACCTTC	CASRWGEYGYTF
TRBV27	.	.	TRBJ2-1	TGTGCCAGCAGAGTGGGGGTACAGCAGTTCTTC	CASRVGVQQFF
TRBV19	few	.	TRBJ2-2	TGTGCCAGTAAAGAGGCCCGGACTGGCGGGGAGCTGTTTTTT	CASKEARTGGELFF
TRBV2	.	TRBD2	TRBJ2-1	TGTGCCAGCAGTGAAGCTAGCGGGGGGTTCTACAATGAGCAGTTCTTC	CASSEASGGFYNEQFF
TRBV29-1	.	TRBD1	TRBJ2-2	TGCAGCGTTGTGGGACAGGGGGCCGGGGAGCTGTTTTTT	CSVVGQGAGELFF
TRBV19	.	.	TRBJ2-7	TGTGCCAGTAGTCCCCGGGACCATCTGTACGAGCAGTACTTC	CASSPRDHLYEQYF
TRBV6-5	once	.	TRBJ2-7	TGTGCCAGCAGTTATTCGACGAGCTCCTACGAGCAGTACTTC	CASSYSTSSYEQYF
TRBV9	.	TRBD2	TRBJ2-1	TGTGCCAGCGGACCCGGGACTATTCACAATGAGCAGTTCTTC	CASGPGTIHNEQFF
TRBV5-1	.	TRBD1	TRBJ2-7	TGCGCCAGCAGCTCACCACAGGGGTTCCACGAGCAGTACTTC	CASSSPQGFHEQYF
TRBV9	.	.	TRBJ1-1	TGTGCCAGCAGCCGGGGGGGTAGTGAAGCTTTCTTT	CASSRGGSEAFF
TRBV6-5	.	TRBD1	TRBJ2-1	TGTGCCAGCATCGACAGGGCAAACGATGAGCAGTTCTTC	CASIDRANDEQFF
TRBV7-2	.	TRBD2	TRBJ2-7	TGTGCCAGCAGCGCTAGCGGGGGGGGTGTGCAGTACTTC	CASSASGGGVQYF